The present T cell receptor (beta chain) was sequenced within a study of blood T cell repertoires in COVID-19. Study-level information: There were acute and convalescent COVID-19 samples, and they came from the United States, Italy and Spain. Nucleic acid was either cDNA or gDNA, and it came from T cells, B-cell-depleted T cells, or PBMCs.

The CDR3 extends over 15 amino acids. Germline V gene data show CDR1 as SGHRS and CDR2 as YFSETQ. Trimming removed 4 bases from V and 0 bases from J, with 8 bases in between. Methods used by the authors: Counts of nucleated cells, estimated from reference gene primer amplification, were obtained. The assay was immunoSEQ multiplex PCR, and TCRdb's table has in-frame clones only and misses some. V, J and clone size reflect that table, while D and trimming were determined from the DNA. The sample consists of around 120,000 clones, roughly 85% of them appearing once. The sequence was obtained from a man aged 25-45 years with acute or convalescent COVID-19. The gene calls are TRBV5-1 and TRBJ2-6, with D possibly TRBD2 on 6 matching bases. Sequencing was performed on peripheral blood. This CDR3 is CASSPGVSGANVLTF. In DNA form, the CDR3 reads TGCGCCAGCAGCCCGGGGGTCTCTGGGGCCAACGTCCTGACTTTC.